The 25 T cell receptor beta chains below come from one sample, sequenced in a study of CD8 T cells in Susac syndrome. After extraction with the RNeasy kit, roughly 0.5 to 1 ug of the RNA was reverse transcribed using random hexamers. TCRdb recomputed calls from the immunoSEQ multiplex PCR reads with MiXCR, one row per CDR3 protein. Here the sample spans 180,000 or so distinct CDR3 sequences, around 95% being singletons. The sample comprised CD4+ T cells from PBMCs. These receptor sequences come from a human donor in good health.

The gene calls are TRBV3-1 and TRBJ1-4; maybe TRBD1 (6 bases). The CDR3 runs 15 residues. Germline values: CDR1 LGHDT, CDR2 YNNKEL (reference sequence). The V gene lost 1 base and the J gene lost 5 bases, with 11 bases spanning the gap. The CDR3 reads CASSQGTATNEKLFF. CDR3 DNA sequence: TGTGCCAGCAGCCAAGGGACAGCTACAAATGAAAAACTGTTTTTT.

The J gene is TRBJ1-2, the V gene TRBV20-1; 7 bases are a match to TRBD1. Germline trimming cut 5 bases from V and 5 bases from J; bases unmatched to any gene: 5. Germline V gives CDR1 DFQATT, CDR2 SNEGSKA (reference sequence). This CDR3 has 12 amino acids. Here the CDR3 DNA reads TGCAGTGCTGCCGGGACAGCATATGGCTACACCTTC. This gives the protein CSAAGTAYGYTF.

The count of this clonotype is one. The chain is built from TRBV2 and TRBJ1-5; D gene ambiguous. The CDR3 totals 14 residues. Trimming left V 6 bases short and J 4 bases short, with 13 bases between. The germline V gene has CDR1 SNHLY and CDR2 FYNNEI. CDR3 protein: CASSLGTQNQPQHF. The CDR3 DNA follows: TGTGCCAGCAGCTTAGGTACGCAGAATCAGCCCCAGCATTTT.

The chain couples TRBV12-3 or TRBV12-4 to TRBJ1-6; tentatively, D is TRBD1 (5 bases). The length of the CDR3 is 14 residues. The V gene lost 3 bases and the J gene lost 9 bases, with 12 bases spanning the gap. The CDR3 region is CASSLSGRASPLHF. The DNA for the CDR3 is TGTGCCAGCAGTTTGTCGGGACGAGCTTCACCCCTCCACTTT.

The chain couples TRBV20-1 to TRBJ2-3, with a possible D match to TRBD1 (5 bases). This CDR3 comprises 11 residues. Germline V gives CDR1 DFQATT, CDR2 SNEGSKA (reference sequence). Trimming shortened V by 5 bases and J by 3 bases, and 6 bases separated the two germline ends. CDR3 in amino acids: CSAYRTDTQYF. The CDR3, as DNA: TGCAGTGCTTACAGGACAGATACGCAGTATTTT.

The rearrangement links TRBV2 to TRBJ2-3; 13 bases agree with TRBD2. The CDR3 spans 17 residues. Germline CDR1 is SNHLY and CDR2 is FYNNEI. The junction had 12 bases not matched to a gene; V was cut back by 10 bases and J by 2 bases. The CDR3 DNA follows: TGTGCCACCCGACCAGGGACTAGCGGGGTTTCCACAGATACGCAGTATTTT. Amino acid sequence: CATRPGTSGVSTDTQYF.

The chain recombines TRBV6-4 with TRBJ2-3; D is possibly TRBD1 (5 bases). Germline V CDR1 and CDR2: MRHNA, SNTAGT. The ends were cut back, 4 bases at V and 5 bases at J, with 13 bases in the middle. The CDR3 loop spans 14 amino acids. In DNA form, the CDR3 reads TGTGCCAGCAGTGTCGACAGTGGTGGAGATACGCAGTATTTT. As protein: CASSVDSGGDTQYF.

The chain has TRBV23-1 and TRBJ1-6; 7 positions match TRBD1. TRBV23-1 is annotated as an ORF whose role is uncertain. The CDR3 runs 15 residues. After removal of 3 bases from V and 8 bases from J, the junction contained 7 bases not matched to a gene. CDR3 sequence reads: CASSHSGQPYSPLHF. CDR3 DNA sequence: TGCGCCAGCAGTCACTCGGGACAGCCCTATTCACCCCTCCACTTT.

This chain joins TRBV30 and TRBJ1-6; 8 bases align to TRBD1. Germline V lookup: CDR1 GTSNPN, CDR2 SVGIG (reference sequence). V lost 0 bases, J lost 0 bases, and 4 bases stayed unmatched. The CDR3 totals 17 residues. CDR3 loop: CAWSVQGGSSYNSPLHF. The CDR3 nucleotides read TGTGCCTGGAGTGTACAGGGGGGAAGCTCCTATAATTCACCCCTCCACTTT.

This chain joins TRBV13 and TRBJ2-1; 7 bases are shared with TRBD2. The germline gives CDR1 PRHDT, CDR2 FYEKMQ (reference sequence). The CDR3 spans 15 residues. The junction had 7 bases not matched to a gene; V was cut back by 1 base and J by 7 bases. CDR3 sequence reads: CASSLAQRGTNEQFF. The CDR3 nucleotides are TGTGCCAGCAGCTTAGCCCAGCGGGGTACTAATGAGCAGTTCTTC.

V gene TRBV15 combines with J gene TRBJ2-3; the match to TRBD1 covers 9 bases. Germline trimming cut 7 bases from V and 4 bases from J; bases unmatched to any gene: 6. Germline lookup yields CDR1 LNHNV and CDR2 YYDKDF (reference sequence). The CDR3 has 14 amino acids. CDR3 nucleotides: TGTGCCACCAAGGGACAGGGTTATCCAGATACGCAGTATTTT. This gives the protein CATKGQGYPDTQYF. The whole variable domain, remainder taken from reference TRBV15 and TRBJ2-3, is DAMVIQNPRYQVTQFGKPVTLSCSQTLNHNVMYWYQQKSSQAPKLLFHYYDKDFNNEADTPDNFQSRRPNTSFCFLDIRSPGLGDTAMYLCATKGQGYPDTQYFGPGTRLTVL.

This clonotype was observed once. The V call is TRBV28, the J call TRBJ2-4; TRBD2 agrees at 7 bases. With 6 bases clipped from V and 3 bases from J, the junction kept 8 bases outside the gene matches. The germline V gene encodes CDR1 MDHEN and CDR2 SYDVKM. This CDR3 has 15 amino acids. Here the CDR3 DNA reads TGTGCCAGCAGCCCCACCGGACTAGGCAAAAACATTCAGTACTTC. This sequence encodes CASSPTGLGKNIQYF.

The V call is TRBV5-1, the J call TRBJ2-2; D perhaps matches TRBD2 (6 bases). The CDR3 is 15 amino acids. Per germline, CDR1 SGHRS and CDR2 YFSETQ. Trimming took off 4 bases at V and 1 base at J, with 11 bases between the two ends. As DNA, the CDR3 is TGCGCCAGCAGCGCGGGACTGTGGAACACCGGGGAGCTGTTTTTT. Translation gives CASSAGLWNTGELFF. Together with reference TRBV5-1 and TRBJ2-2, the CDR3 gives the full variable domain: KAGVTQTPRYLIKTRGQQVTLSCSPISGHRSVSWYQQTPGQGLQFLFEYFSETQRNKGNFPGRFSGRQFSNSRSEMNVSTLELGDSALYLCASSAGLWNTGELFFGEGSRLTVL.

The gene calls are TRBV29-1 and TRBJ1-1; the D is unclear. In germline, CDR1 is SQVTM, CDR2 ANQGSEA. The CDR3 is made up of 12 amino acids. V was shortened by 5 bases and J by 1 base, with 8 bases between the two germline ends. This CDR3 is CSVSHPNTEAFF. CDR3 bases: TGCAGCGTTTCTCACCCGAACACTGAAGCTTTCTTT.

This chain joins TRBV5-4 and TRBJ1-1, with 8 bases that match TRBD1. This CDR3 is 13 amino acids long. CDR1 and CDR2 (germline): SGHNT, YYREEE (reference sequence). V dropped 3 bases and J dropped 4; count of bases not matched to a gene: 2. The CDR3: CASSWTGSTEAFF. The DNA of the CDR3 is TGTGCCAGCAGCTGGACAGGGAGCACTGAAGCTTTCTTT.

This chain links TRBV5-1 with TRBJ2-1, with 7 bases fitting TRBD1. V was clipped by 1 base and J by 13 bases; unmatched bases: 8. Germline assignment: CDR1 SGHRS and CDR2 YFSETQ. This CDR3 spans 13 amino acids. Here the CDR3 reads CASSLTTGVAQFF. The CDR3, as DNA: TGCGCCAGCAGCTTGACTACAGGGGTCGCTCAGTTCTTC.

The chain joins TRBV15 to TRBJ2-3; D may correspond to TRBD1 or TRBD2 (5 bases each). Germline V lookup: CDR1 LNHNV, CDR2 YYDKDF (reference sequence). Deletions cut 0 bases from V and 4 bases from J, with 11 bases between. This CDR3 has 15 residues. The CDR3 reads CATSRDLRGPDTQYF. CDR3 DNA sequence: TGTGCCACCAGCAGAGATTTGAGGGGCCCAGATACGCAGTATTTT. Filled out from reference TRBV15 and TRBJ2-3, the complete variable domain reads DAMVIQNPRYQVTQFGKPVTLSCSQTLNHNVMYWYQQKSSQAPKLLFHYYDKDFNNEADTPDNFQSRRPNTSFCFLDIRSPGLGDTAMYLCATSRDLRGPDTQYFGPGTRLTVL.

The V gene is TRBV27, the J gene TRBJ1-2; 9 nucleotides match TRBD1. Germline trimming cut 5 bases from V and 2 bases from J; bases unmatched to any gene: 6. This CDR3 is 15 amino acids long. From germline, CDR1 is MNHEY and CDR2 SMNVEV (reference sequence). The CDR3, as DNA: TGTGCCAGCAGTCCCCGGGACAGGGCCAACTATGGCTACACCTTC. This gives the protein CASSPRDRANYGYTF.

In nucleotides, the CDR3 is TGTGCCAGCAGTTACCCCCCCTATCTAGCGGGGGGGCCCAATGAGCAGTTCTTC. Its translation is CASSYPPYLAGGPNEQFF. V gene TRBV6-2 or TRBV6-3 combines with J gene TRBJ2-1; 12 nucleotides match TRBD2. After removal of 2 bases from V and 6 bases from J, the junction contained 11 bases not matched to a gene. This CDR3 comprises 18 residues. From germline, CDR1 is MNHEY and CDR2 SVGEGT.

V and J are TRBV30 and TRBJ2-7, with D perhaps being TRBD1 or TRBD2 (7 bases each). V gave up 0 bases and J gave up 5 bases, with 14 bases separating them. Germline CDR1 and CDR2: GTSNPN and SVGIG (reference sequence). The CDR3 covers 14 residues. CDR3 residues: CAWSVRQGGNEQYF. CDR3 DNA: TGTGCCTGGAGTGTACGCCAGGGGGGGAACGAGCAGTACTTC.

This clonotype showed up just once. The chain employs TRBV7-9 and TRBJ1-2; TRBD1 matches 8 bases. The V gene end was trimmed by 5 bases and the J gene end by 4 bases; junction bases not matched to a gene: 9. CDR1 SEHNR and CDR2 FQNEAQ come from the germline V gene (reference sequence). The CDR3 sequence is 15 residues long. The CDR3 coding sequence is TGTGCCAGCAGCACCGGACAGGGAGGAGTCTATGGCTACACCTTC. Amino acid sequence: CASSTGQGGVYGYTF.

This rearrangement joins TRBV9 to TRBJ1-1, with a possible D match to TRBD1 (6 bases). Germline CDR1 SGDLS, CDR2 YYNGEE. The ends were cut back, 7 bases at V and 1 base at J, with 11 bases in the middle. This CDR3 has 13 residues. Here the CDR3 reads CASALDRNTEAFF. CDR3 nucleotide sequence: TGTGCCAGCGCCTTGGACAGGAACACTGAAGCTTTCTTT. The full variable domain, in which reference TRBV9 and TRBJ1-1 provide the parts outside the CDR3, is DSGVTQTPKHLITATGQRVTLRCSPRSGDLSVYWYQQSLDQGLQFLIQYYNGEERAKGNILERFSAQQFPDLHSELNLSSLELGDSALYFCASALDRNTEAFFGQGTRLTVV.

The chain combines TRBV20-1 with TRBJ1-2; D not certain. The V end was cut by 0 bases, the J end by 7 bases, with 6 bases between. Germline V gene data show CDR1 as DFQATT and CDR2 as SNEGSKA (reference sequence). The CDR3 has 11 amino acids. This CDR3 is CSARDRSGYTF. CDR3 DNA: TGCAGTGCTAGAGATCGGAGTGGCTACACCTTC.

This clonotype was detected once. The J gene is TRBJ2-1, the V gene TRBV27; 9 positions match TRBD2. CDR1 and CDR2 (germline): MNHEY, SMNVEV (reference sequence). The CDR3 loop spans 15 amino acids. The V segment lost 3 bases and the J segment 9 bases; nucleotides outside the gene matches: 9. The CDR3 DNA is TGTGCCAGCAGTTTTCCAGCGGGGGGAAAGGGTGAGCAGTTCTTC. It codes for CASSFPAGGKGEQFF.

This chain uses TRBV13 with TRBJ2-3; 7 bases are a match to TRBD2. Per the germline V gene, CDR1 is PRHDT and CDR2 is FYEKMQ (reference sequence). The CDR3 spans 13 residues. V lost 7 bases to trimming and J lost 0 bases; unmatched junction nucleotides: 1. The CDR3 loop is CASKAGSTDTQYF. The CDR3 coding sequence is TGTGCCAGCAAAGCGGGGAGCACAGATACGCAGTATTTT.